This T cell receptor (beta chain) derives from a study of CD4 T cells in relation to SARS-CoV-2 and coronaviruses. Study context: After roughly 11 days of antigen culture, PBMC TCR beta CDR3s were sequenced.

Unexposed donor CD4+ T cells date from about 2011-2018, before the COVID-19 pandemic. After about 11 days of culture, CD4+ T cells were isolated. As cell numbers allowed, unexposed-donor CD4+ T cells faced SARS-CoV-2 S/N and four cold-coronavirus spikes. Clones were sequenced by immunoSEQ multiplex PCR, and TCRdb holds only the in-frame ones, with some missing. This sample has 9,500 to 11,000 clones, with about 81% found just once. Per the germline V gene, CDR1 is SNHLY and CDR2 is FYNNEI. The CDR3 consists of 13 residues. Trimming shortened V by 4 bases and J by 5 bases, and 9 bases separated the two germline ends. Remarks on this clone: Its matching antigen is unknown.

The TCR comes from a human donor in good health. Sequences were obtained from CD4+ T cells from PBMCs, cultured in vitro. This rearrangement joins TRBV2 to TRBJ1-5; D call uncertain. In DNA form, the CDR3 reads TGTGCCAGCAGTGTGAGCAAATATCAGCCCCAGCATTTT. Translated: CASSVSKYQPQHF.